This T cell receptor beta chain was found in a study of cytomegalovirus exposure and HLA in healthy donors. The junction had 5 bases not matched to a gene; V was cut back by 6 bases and J by 2 bases. The CDR3 is 14 residues long. CDR1 ENHRY and CDR2 SYGVKD come from the germline V gene. General study results and limits: Several of the most significant clusters appeared linked to common viral pathogens, based on a later analysis. Under in vitro conditions, three CMV-associated chains were confirmed as specific for CMV antigens.

Details on this clone: Antigen unknown.

Primers included in the PCR were 60 Vbeta and 13 Jbeta primers. The table came from immunoSEQ multiplex PCR; TCRdb's copy has only in-frame clones and leaves some out. The sample lists nearly 110,000 clones; about 70% were seen once. The chain has TRBV10-3 and TRBJ2-7, with 9 bases that match TRBD1. This TCR was recovered from a female donor in good health and CMV-seronegative. The sequencing sample was made of PBMCs. CDR3 protein: CAIRGQGSAYEQYF. In nucleotides, the CDR3 is TGTGCCATCAGAGGACAGGGGTCTGCCTACGAGCAGTACTTC.